The 14 T cell receptor beta chains reported below all come from one sample, sequenced in a study of OX40 agonist ivuxolimab in advanced cancers. The method was the immunoSEQ multiplex PCR assay. In its TCRdb copy, this immuneACCESS table keeps in-frame sequences only and misses some clones. Where compared with another copy, unresolved V genes explain less than half of these, and the others have no known cause. The sample table records 55,000 to 70,000 clones; about four fifths of these occur just once. The ten largest clones take up about 4.7% of the sample. The sample here was CD4+ or CD8+ T cells sorted from blood, taken in a trial of the OX40 agonist ivuxolimab. These receptors were obtained from an adult with an advanced solid tumor such as melanoma, head and neck, liver or kidney cancer.

The V call is TRBV6-6, the J call TRBJ2-1; D is possibly TRBD1 (6 bases). The V and J ends lost 5 bases and 6 bases respectively, with 14 bases between them. The CDR3 has 14 amino acids. CDR1 MNHNY and CDR2 SVGAGI come from the germline V gene (reference sequence). Here the CDR3 reads CASSRSGQGNEQFF. The DNA for the CDR3 is TGTGCCAGCAGTCGATCGGGACAAGGCAATGAGCAGTTCTTC.

The gene calls are TRBV28 and TRBJ1-2; D is undetermined. The germline V and J ends were trimmed by 3 bases and 5 bases, with 7 bases remaining between them. This CDR3 has 12 amino acids. Germline V gene lookup returns CDR1 MDHEN and CDR2 SYDVKM. In nucleotides, the CDR3 is TGTGCCAGCAGTTTCCCCGTATATGGCTACACCTTC. Protein: CASSFPVYGYTF.

This clone was seen more than once but under ten times. The rearrangement uses TRBV7-8 and TRBJ1-6; D gene uncertain. Germline assignment: CDR1 SGHVS and CDR2 FQNEAQ. CDR3 size: 16 residues. The ends were cut back, 5 bases at V and 8 bases at J, with 19 bases in the middle. The CDR3 nucleotides are TGTGCCAGCAGCCCACCGACGCCGGGTGGGGATTCACCCCTCCACTTT. Translation gives CASSPPTPGGDSPLHF.

This chain links TRBV18 with TRBJ1-4; D is ambiguous. V was clipped by 0 bases and J by 0 bases, with 8 bases between them. Germline loops: CDR1 KGHSH, CDR2 LQKENI. The length of the CDR3 is 16 residues. The CDR3: CASSPPGSPTNEKLFF. DNA for the CDR3: TGTGCCAGCTCACCACCGGGCAGCCCAACTAATGAAAAACTGTTTTTT.

The V gene is TRBV5-4, the J gene TRBJ1-4; a weak D match, TRBD1 (5 bases). Trimming stripped 0 bases from V and 8 bases from J, with 14 bases between. CDR3 length: 15 residues. Germline values: CDR1 SGHNT, CDR2 YYREEE (reference sequence). The CDR3 DNA follows: TGTGCCAGCAGCTTGGCTCTCGGGGACGGGGAAAAACTGTTTTTT. Protein product: CASSLALGDGEKLFF.

This clone was observed a handful of times. This chain joins TRBV7-9 and TRBJ2-6, with unresolved D. Germline V lookup: CDR1 SEHNR, CDR2 FQNEAQ (reference sequence). With 5 bases removed from V and 0 bases from J, the gap between germline ends came to 8 bases. The CDR3 loop spans 15 amino acids. The DNA for the CDR3 is TGTGCCAGCAGCATAAGGGTCTCTGGGGCCAACGTCCTGACTTTC. It specifies CASSIRVSGANVLTF.

V gene TRBV30 combines with J gene TRBJ1-1; 12 nucleotides align to TRBD1. This CDR3 has 16 residues. The trim removed 5 bases at V and 4 bases at J, leaving 11 bases unmatched. The germline V gene encodes CDR1 GTSNPN and CDR2 SVGIG (reference sequence). The CDR3 DNA reads TGTGCCTGGGAGGGACAGGGGGCAGGTTTGGCCACTGAAGCTTTCTTT. It specifies CAWEGQGAGLATEAFF.

This chain connects TRBV12-5 to TRBJ1-2; 7 bases match TRBD1. V dropped 5 bases and J dropped 8; count of bases not matched to a gene: 5. This CDR3 is 12 amino acids long. Germline V gene lookup returns CDR1 LGHNT and CDR2 FRNRAP. CDR3 region: CASGTTGRGYTF. The CDR3 nucleotides are TGTGCTAGTGGTACGACAGGGCGAGGCTACACCTTC.

V and J are TRBV11-2 and TRBJ2-3; 7 nucleotides agree with TRBD2. This CDR3 spans 15 amino acids. From germline, CDR1 is SGHAT and CDR2 FQNNGV. J lost 6 bases, V lost 6 bases, and 12 bases had no gene match. As DNA, the CDR3 is TGTGCCAGCAGACCCCTCACGGGAGGCTTGGATACGCAGTATTTT. Translating it yields CASRPLTGGLDTQYF.

The rearrangement joins TRBV6-6 to TRBJ2-1, with D perhaps matching TRBD1 or TRBD2 (5 bases each). CDR3 size: 16 residues. Germline assignment: CDR1 MNHNY and CDR2 SVGAGI (reference sequence). V dropped 0 bases and J dropped 7 bases, with 16 bases sitting between them. The CDR3 region has the DNA TGTGCCAGCAGTTACTCGATAGGGGACGTTTATAATGAGCAGTTCTTC. This translates into CASSYSIGDVYNEQFF.

V gene TRBV28 combines with J gene TRBJ1-1; D not certain. The CDR3 totals 13 residues. Per the germline V gene, CDR1 is MDHEN and CDR2 is SYDVKM. V lost 5 bases and J 4 bases, leaving 11 bases between the germline ends. DNA of the CDR3: TGTGCCAGCAGTGGAGTAGTGTTCACTGAAGCTTTCTTT. Its translation is CASSGVVFTEAFF.

The V gene is TRBV5-6, the J gene TRBJ2-7, with D perhaps matching TRBD2 (6 bases). Germline CDR1 and CDR2: SGHDT and YYEEEE. This CDR3 spans 14 amino acids. V was pared by 4 bases and J by 4 bases, with 15 bases between. The CDR3 loop reads CASSAAGGSYEQYF. The CDR3 DNA reads TGTGCCAGCAGCGCGGCCGGGGGTTCTTACGAGCAGTACTTC.

V and J are TRBV18 and TRBJ2-4, with a possible D match to TRBD1 (6 bases). The CDR3 contains 12 residues. Germline loops: CDR1 KGHSH, CDR2 LQKENI. Between the trimmed V and J ends, which lost 6 bases and 5 bases, there was a span of 8 bases. CDR3 amino acids: CASSPGENIQYF. As DNA, the CDR3 is TGTGCCAGCTCCCCAGGGGAAAACATTCAGTACTTC.

The V call is TRBV7-2, the J call TRBJ2-7; 7 nucleotides line up with TRBD1. V shed 3 bases, J shed 7 bases, and the junction held 6 bases outside the gene matches. The CDR3 extends over 13 amino acids. Germline CDR1 is SGHTA and CDR2 is FQGNSA. CDR3 sequence reads: CASSLTGPSEQYF. The CDR3 nucleotides read TGTGCCAGCAGCTTGACAGGGCCTTCGGAGCAGTACTTC.